This T cell receptor beta chain was recorded in a study of blood T cell repertoires in COVID-19. Looking at the study overall: Two negative PCRs, clearance, or symptom resolution characterized the recovered Cohort 3 donors.

This CDR3 spans 15 amino acids. The germline V gene encodes CDR1 SGHAT and CDR2 FQNNGV. J was trimmed by 2 bases and V by 4 bases; bases with no gene match: 6. Participants reported their clinical history, and cohort assignment relied on those reports. Per the original data handling: Reference gene primer amplification in the assay estimated nucleated cell counts. The protocol was immunoSEQ multiplex PCR, while the TCRdb copy is restricted to in-frame clones and leaves out a portion. V, J and clone size derive from that table, while D and trimming were established from the DNA sequence. The table lists roughly 150,000 clones, around 82% of them singletons, with approximately 4% in the top ten.

Sequenced material: PBMCs or T cells enriched from blood (not recorded which). The sequence was collected from a man aged 50 to 60 in a cohort exposed to, infected with or recovered from COVID-19 (not recorded which). This sequence joins TRBV11-2 and TRBJ2-7; 9 bases are shared with TRBD1. CDR3 loop: CASSSLGTGPYEQYF. CDR3 bases: TGTGCCAGCAGCTCCCTAGGGACAGGGCCCTACGAGCAGTACTTC.